This TCR beta chain was captured by sequencing in a study of blood T cell repertoires in COVID-19. On the study more broadly: Acute and convalescent COVID-19 specimens originated in the United States, Italy and Spain.

Assay: immunoSEQ multiplex PCR; the TCRdb copy retains only in-frame clones and omits some. The repertoire holds about 320,000 clones, with around 90% as singletons. The sample was PBMCs or T cells enriched from blood (not recorded which). This receptor was taken from a man between 60 and 70 years old who had recovered from COVID-19.

The CDR3 nucleotides read TGCAGTGCTAGTAGGGTCCAGACTAGCGGGAGTTACGAGCAGTACTTC. Translated: CSASRVQTSGSYEQYF. The chain uses TRBV20-1 and TRBJ2-7, with 12 bases that match TRBD2. The CDR3 length is 16 residues. Germline CDR1 is DFQATT and CDR2 is SNEGSKA (reference sequence). The V segment lost 3 bases and the J segment 4 bases; nucleotides outside the gene matches: 10.